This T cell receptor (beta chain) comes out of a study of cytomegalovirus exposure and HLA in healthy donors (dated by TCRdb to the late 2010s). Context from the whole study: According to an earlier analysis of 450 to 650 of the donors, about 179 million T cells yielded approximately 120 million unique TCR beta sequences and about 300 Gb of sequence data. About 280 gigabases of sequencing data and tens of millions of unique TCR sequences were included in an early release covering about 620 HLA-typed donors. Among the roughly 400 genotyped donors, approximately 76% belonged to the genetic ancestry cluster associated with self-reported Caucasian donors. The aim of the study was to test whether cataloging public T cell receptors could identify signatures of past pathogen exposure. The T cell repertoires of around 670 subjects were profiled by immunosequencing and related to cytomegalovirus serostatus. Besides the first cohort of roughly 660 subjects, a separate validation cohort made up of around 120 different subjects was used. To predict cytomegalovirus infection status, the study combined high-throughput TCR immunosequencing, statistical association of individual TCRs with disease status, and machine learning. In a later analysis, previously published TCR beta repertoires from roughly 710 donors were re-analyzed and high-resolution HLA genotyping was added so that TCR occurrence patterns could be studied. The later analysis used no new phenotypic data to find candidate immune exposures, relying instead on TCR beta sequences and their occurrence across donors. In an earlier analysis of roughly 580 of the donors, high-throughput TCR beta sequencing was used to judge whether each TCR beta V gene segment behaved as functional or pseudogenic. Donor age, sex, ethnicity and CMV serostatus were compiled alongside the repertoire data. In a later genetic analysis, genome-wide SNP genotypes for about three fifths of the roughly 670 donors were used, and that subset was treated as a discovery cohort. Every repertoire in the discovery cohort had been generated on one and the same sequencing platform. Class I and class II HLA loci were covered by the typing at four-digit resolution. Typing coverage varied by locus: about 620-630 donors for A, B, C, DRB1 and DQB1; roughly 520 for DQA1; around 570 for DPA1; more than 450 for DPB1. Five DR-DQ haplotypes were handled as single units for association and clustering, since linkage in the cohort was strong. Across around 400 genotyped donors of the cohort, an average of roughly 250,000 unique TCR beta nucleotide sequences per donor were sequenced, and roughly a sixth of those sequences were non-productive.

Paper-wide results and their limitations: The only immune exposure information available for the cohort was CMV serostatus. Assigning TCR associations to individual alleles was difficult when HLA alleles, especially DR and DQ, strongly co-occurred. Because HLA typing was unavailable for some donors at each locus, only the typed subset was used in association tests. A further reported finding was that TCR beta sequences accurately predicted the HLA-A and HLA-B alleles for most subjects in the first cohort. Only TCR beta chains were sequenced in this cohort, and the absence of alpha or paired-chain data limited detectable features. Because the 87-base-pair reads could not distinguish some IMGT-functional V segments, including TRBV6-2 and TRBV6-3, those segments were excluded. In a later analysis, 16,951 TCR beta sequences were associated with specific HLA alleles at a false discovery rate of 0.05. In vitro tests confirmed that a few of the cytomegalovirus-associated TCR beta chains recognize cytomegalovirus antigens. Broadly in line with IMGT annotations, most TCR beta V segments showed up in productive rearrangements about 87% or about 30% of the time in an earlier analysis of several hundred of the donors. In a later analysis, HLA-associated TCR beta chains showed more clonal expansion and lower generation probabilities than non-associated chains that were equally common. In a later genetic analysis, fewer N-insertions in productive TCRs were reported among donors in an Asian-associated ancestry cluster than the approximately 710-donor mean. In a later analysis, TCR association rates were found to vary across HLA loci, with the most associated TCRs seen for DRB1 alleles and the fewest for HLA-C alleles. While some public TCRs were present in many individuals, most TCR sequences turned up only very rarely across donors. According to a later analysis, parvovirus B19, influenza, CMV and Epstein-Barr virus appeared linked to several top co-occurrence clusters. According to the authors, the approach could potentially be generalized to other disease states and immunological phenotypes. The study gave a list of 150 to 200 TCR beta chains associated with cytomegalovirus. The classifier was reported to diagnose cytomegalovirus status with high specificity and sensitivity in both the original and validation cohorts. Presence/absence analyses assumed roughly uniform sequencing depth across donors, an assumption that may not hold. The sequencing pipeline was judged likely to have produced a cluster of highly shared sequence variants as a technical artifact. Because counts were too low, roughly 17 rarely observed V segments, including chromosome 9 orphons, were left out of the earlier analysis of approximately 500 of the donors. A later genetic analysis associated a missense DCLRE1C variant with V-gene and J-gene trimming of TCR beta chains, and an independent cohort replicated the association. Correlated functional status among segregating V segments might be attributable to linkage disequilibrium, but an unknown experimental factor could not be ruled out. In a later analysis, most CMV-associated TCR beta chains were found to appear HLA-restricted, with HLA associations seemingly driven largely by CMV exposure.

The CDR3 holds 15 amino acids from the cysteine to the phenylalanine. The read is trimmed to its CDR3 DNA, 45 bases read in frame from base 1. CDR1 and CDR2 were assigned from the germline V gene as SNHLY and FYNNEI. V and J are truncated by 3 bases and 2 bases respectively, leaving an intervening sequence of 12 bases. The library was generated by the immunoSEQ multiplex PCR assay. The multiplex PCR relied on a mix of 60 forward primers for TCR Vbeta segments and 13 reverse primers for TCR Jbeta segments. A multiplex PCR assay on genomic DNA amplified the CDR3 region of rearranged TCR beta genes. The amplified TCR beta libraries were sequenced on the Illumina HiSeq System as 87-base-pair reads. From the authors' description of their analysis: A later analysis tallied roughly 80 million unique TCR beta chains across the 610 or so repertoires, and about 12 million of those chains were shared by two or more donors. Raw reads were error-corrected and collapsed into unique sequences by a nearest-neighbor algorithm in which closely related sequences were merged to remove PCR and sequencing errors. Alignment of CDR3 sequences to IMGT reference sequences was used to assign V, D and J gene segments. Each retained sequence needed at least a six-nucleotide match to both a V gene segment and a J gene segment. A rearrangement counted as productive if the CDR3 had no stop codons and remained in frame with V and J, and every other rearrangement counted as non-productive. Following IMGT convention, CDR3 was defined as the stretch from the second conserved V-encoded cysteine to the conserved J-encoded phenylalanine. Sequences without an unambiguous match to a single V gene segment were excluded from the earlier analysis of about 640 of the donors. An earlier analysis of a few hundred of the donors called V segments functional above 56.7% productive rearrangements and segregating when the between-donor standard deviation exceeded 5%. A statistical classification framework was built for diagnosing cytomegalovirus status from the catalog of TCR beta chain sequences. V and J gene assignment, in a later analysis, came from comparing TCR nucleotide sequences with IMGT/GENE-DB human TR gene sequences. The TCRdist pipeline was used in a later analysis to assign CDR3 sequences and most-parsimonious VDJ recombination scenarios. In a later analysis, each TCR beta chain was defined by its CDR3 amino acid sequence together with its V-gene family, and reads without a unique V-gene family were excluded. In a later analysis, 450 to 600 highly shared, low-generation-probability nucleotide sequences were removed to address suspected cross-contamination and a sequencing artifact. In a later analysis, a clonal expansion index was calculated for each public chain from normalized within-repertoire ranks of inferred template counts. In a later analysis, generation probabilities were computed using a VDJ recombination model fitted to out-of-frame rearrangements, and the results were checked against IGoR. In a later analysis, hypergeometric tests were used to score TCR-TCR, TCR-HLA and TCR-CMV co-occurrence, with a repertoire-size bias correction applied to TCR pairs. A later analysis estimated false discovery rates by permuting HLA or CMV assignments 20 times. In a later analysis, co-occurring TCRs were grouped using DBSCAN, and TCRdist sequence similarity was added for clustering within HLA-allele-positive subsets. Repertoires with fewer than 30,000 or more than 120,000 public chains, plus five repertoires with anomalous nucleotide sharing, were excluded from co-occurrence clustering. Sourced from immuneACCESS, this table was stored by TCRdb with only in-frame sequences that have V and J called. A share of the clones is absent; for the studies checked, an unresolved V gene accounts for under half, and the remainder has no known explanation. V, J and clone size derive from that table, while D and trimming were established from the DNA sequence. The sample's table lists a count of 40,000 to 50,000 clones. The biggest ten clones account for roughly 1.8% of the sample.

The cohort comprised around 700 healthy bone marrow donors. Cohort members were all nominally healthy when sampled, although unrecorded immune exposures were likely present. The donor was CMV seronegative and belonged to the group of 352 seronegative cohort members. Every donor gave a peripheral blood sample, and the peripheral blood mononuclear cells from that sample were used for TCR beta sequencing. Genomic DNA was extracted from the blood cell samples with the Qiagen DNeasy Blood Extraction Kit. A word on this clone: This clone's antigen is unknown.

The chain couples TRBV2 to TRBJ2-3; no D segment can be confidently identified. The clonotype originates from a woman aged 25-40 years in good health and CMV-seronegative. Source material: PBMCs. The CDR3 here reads CASSDGQSITDTQYF. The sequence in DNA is TGTGCCAGCAGTGATGGGCAAAGCATCACAGATACGCAGTATTTT. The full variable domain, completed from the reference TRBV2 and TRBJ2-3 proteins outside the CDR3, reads EPEVTQTPSHQVTQMGQEVILRCVPISNHLYFYWYRQILGQKVEFLVSFYNNEISEKSEIFDDQFSVERPDGSNFTLKIRSTKLEDSAMYFCASSDGQSITDTQYFGPGTRLTVL.